Below, 11 T cell receptor beta chains from the same sample are listed, as sequenced in a study of blood T cell repertoires in COVID-19. Libraries were prepared by immunoSEQ multiplex PCR; TCRdb keeps only in-frame clonotypes and omits some of them. The top ten clones hold around 1.9% of a sample with roughly 78,000 clones, about 89% of them seen once. The sequencing sample was made of peripheral blood. These receptors all stem from a woman in her sixties or seventies with acute or convalescent COVID-19.

V gene TRBV5-5 combines with J gene TRBJ1-2; D gene unclear. Germline loops: CDR1 SGHKS, CDR2 YYEKEE (reference sequence). The CDR3 has 15 amino acids. V was trimmed by 2 bases and J by 5 bases, leaving 16 bases between them. The CDR3 is CASSFFVDIGYGYTF. The CDR3 region has the DNA TGTGCCAGCAGCTTTTTTGTAGACATCGGATATGGCTACACCTTC.

The chain carries TRBV24-1 and TRBJ2-1; 9 bases are a match to TRBD1. The V gene's germline CDR1 is KGHDR and CDR2 SFDVKD. The CDR3 contains 15 residues. V lost 3 bases, J lost 4 bases, and 3 bases stayed unmatched. This CDR3 reads CATSDTGGFYNEQFF. CDR3 coding DNA: TGTGCCACCAGTGATACAGGGGGCTTTTACAATGAGCAGTTCTTC.

The chain is built from TRBV19 and TRBJ1-2; TRBD1 is a possible D gene (5 bases). The CDR3 contains 16 residues. Germline CDR1 is LNHDA and CDR2 is SQIVND (reference sequence). V lost 5 bases to trimming and J lost 2 bases, with 18 bases between them. The CDR3 protein is CASSPPARGDNYGYTF. The CDR3 DNA reads TGTGCCAGTAGTCCTCCCGCTCGGGGGGACAACTATGGCTACACCTTC.

The chain links TRBV7-9 to TRBJ2-2, with a tentative D call TRBD1 (8 bases). V lost 4 bases to trimming and J lost 0 bases, with 18 bases between them. The CDR3 is 18 residues long. Germline V lookup: CDR1 SEHNR, CDR2 FQNEAQ (reference sequence). The chain's CDR3 is CASSSLRQGRANTGELFF. Here the CDR3 DNA reads TGTGCCAGCAGCTCATTAAGACAGGGGAGGGCGAACACCGGGGAGCTGTTTTTT.

This rearrangement joins TRBV11-3 to TRBJ2-7; 8 bases line up with TRBD1. V lost 5 bases to trimming and J lost 2 bases; unmatched junction nucleotides: 2. Germline V lookup: CDR1 SGHNT, CDR2 YENEEA. The CDR3 is 13 amino acids. DNA for the CDR3: TGTGCCAGCAGCCTGACAGGGGCCTACGAGCAGTACTTC. Protein product: CASSLTGAYEQYF.

The genes are TRBV18 and TRBJ1-1; D is perhaps TRBD1 (6 bases). CDR3 length: 13 residues. Trimming pared 2 bases from V and 10 bases from J, leaving 14 bases between. Germline CDR1 KGHSH, CDR2 LQKENI. The CDR3 coding sequence is TGTGCCAGCTCACCAGTGACAGGAGGTGTAGCTTTCTTT. Translating gives CASSPVTGGVAFF.

The V call is TRBV11-1, the J call TRBJ2-3; 13 bases line up with TRBD2. The CDR3 is 16 residues long. Germline V gene data show CDR1 as SGHAT and CDR2 as FQDESV (reference sequence). V shed 7 bases, J shed 4 bases, and the junction held 8 bases outside the gene matches. The CDR3, as DNA: TGTGCCAGCAACTTGACTAGCGGGGGGCGAGCAGATACGCAGTATTTT. This codes for CASNLTSGGRADTQYF.

This clone was detected once. The CDR3 sequence is CASSAGGPREQYF. CDR3 sequence (DNA): TGTGCCAGCAGCGCCGGGGGGCCTCGCGAGCAGTACTTC. The genes are TRBV5-6 and TRBJ2-7; tentative D call: TRBD2 (7 bases). The V end was cut by 4 bases, the J end by 6 bases, with 14 bases between. CDR1 and CDR2 from the germline V gene are SGHDT and YYEEEE. This CDR3 is built from 13 residues.

The gene calls are TRBV5-5 and TRBJ2-7; D might be TRBD2 (5 bases). The CDR3 consists of 14 residues. Germline CDR1 reads SGHKS; CDR2 reads YYEKEE (reference sequence). Between the trimmed V and J ends, which lost 6 bases and 0 bases, there was a span of 13 bases. Here the CDR3 reads CASKRESLSYEQYF. Here the CDR3 DNA reads TGTGCCAGCAAAAGGGAGTCGCTCTCCTACGAGCAGTACTTC.

The CDR3 DNA reads as TGTGCCAGTAGTACCCAACCAACCAGCGCTGGCTACACCTTC. Encoded protein: CASSTQPTSAGYTF. The rearrangement joins TRBV19 to TRBJ1-2, with D unresolved. The CDR3 totals 14 residues. Germline lookup yields CDR1 LNHDA and CDR2 SQIVND (reference sequence). With 4 bases removed from V and 7 bases from J, the gap between germline ends came to 16 bases.

In this sample, this clone turned up a few times. The CDR3 nucleotides are TGTGCCAGCAGTGAGGGCCCCCGCGCTAATGAAAAACTGTTTTTT. Its protein product is CASSEGPRANEKLFF. The chain joins TRBV2 to TRBJ1-4, with D unresolved. CDR1 and CDR2 from the germline V gene are SNHLY and FYNNEI. The CDR3 covers 15 residues. Trimming removed 3 bases at V and 3 bases at J, with 11 bases between.